This record looks at one TCR beta chain sequence and its context. Its antigen is still unknown. This specimen comes from a study of cytomegalovirus exposure and HLA in healthy donors. About the study: Both the 100 to 150 validation repertoires and the roughly 700 first-cohort repertoires used the same platform, as reported by a later analysis. General study findings and limits: Overall, under 200 TCR beta chains were annotated as cytomegalovirus-associated. It was reportedly the case that the classifier diagnosed cytomegalovirus status with high specificity and sensitivity. In vitro confirmation showed three CMV-associated chains to be CMV antigen specific.

Clones were read by immunoSEQ multiplex PCR, and TCRdb kept only the in-frame ones, dropping some. The data show around 350,000 clones, more than 80% seen once. V was clipped by 2 bases and J by 5 bases; unmatched bases: 8. The CDR3 sequence is 15 residues long. Looked up from germline, CDR1 is SEHNR and CDR2 is FQNEAQ (reference sequence). This clonotype was sampled from a woman aged 18-30 years in good health and CMV-seronegative. Sequences were obtained from PBMCs. This chain uses TRBV7-9 with TRBJ1-1, with 7 bases that match TRBD1. The CDR3 DNA is TGTGCCAGCAGCTTAAGAAAGGGGGCGGTAACTGAAGCTTTCTTT. Its protein product is CASSLRKGAVTEAFF.